The rows below give T cell receptor beta chains drawn from one sample of a study of blood T cell repertoires in COVID-19. The data were produced by immunoSEQ multiplex PCR, yet TCRdb's version contains in-frame clones alone and is incomplete. This sample yields over 95,000 clones, of which more than 65% are seen a single time; roughly 20% belongs to the top ten. The sample consisted of peripheral blood. Receptors originate from a woman older than 75 with active or convalescent COVID-19. Both conserved end residues are part of each CDR3. Each record gives: CDR3 DNA, CDR3 protein, J gene, clone size, D gene, V gene. D genes are given only for firm matches. Clone size, where shown, is once, few, many, or a class for clones that have expanded.

CDR3 DNA: TGTGCCAGCAGCCGAAAGCCCCTGGGACTAGCGGGAGCCCTCTACGAGCAGTACTTC; CDR3 protein: CASSRKPLGLAGALYEQYF; J gene: TRBJ2-7; clone size: .; D gene: TRBD2; V gene: TRBV3-1/TRBV3-2
CDR3 DNA: TGTGCCAGCAGAGAACTAGCGGGAGGAGTCTACAATGAGCAGTTCTTC; CDR3 protein: CASRELAGGVYNEQFF; J gene: TRBJ2-1; clone size: few; D gene: TRBD2; V gene: TRBV6-1
CDR3 DNA: TGTGCCAGCAGCGTAGGACTTACCCCAGATACGCAGTATTTT; CDR3 protein: CASSVGLTPDTQYF; J gene: TRBJ2-3; clone size: .; D gene: .; V gene: TRBV9
CDR3 DNA: TGTGCCATCAGTTCTAAGGGGGCCGAGGGTAACTATGGCTACACCTTC; CDR3 protein: CAISSKGAEGNYGYTF; J gene: TRBJ1-2; clone size: once; D gene: TRBD1; V gene: TRBV10-3
CDR3 DNA: TGTGCCAGCAGTGACTCGAATCAGGGGTACCCCGGGGAGCTGTTTTTT; CDR3 protein: CASSDSNQGYPGELFF; J gene: TRBJ2-2; clone size: .; D gene: .; V gene: TRBV6-4
CDR3 DNA: TGTGCCAGCAGTCTAACCGCCGGGACAGCTTACAATGAGCAGTTCTTC; CDR3 protein: CASSLTAGTAYNEQFF; J gene: TRBJ2-1; clone size: .; D gene: TRBD1; V gene: TRBV27
CDR3 DNA: TGTGCCAGCAGCCGAGGACAGTACCGGCTCGCCCCCCAGCCCCAGCATTTT; CDR3 protein: CASSRGQYRLAPQPQHF; J gene: TRBJ1-5; clone size: few; D gene: .; V gene: TRBV28
CDR3 DNA: TGTGCCAGCAGCTGGAGCCCGGATGAAAAACTGTTTTTT; CDR3 protein: CASSWSPDEKLFF; J gene: TRBJ1-4; clone size: .; D gene: .; V gene: TRBV5-1
CDR3 DNA: TGTGCCAGCAGTTTGCCCACTGCCTACGAGCAGTACTTC; CDR3 protein: CASSLPTAYEQYF; J gene: TRBJ2-7; clone size: once; D gene: .; V gene: TRBV28
CDR3 DNA: TGTGCCAGCAGCTCTCCGGGACACCTCTATGGCTACACCTTC; CDR3 protein: CASSSPGHLYGYTF; J gene: TRBJ1-2; clone size: .; D gene: .; V gene: TRBV7-2
CDR3 DNA: TGTGCCAGCAGCTTCGGCAGGGTCCCCTACGAGCAGTACTTC; CDR3 protein: CASSFGRVPYEQYF; J gene: TRBJ2-7; clone size: .; D gene: .; V gene: TRBV5-8
CDR3 DNA: TGTGCCAGCAGCCTACAGCGCACAGATACGCAGTATTTT; CDR3 protein: CASSLQRTDTQYF; J gene: TRBJ2-3; clone size: .; D gene: .; V gene: TRBV9
CDR3 DNA: TGTGCCAGTAGCCCACGGACAGGGACTAGCACAGATACGCAGTATTTT; CDR3 protein: CASSPRTGTSTDTQYF; J gene: TRBJ2-3; clone size: .; D gene: TRBD1; V gene: TRBV19
CDR3 DNA: TGTGCCAGCAGTGTTGGAGCAAGCGGGGAGCTGTTTTTT; CDR3 protein: CASSVGASGELFF; J gene: TRBJ2-2; clone size: .; D gene: .; V gene: TRBV2
CDR3 DNA: TGTGCCAGTAGTGACCTGAGGACTCAATTAGGCCAAGGGCCCCAGCATTTT; CDR3 protein: CASSDLRTQLGQGPQHF; J gene: TRBJ1-5; clone size: .; D gene: .; V gene: TRBV19
CDR3 DNA: TGTGCCAGCTCACCAGGGCAGGGGGTCCCAGAGACCCAGTACTTC; CDR3 protein: CASSPGQGVPETQYF; J gene: TRBJ2-5; clone size: .; D gene: TRBD1; V gene: TRBV18
CDR3 DNA: TGTGCCAGCAGGTCGCAGGGAGGGAGCAATGAAGCTTTCTTT; CDR3 protein: CASRSQGGSNEAFF; J gene: TRBJ1-1; clone size: few; D gene: .; V gene: TRBV7-2
CDR3 DNA: TGTGCCAGCAGCCTCGGTCTCGAGCAGTACTTC; CDR3 protein: CASSLGLEQYF; J gene: TRBJ2-7; clone size: few; D gene: .; V gene: TRBV7-2
CDR3 DNA: TGTGCCAGCAGCCAAGTGGAACGACTAGCGGCCGACAATGAGCAGTTCTTC; CDR3 protein: CASSQVERLAADNEQFF; J gene: TRBJ2-1; clone size: .; D gene: TRBD2; V gene: TRBV3-1/TRBV3-2
CDR3 DNA: TGTGCCAGCACCCGTTCTAGCGGGAGTTCTGACGAGCAGTACTTC; CDR3 protein: CASTRSSGSSDEQYF; J gene: TRBJ2-7; clone size: few; D gene: TRBD2; V gene: TRBV7-9
CDR3 DNA: TGTGCCAGCAGCCCCCCAGGGGCAGGGGGTATCTACGAGCAGTACTTC; CDR3 protein: CASSPPGAGGIYEQYF; J gene: TRBJ2-7; clone size: .; D gene: TRBD1; V gene: TRBV28
CDR3 DNA: TGTGCCAGCAGTGCCCCGGGGGGTGGCTCCTACGAGCAGTACTTC; CDR3 protein: CASSAPGGGSYEQYF; J gene: TRBJ2-7; clone size: once; D gene: TRBD2; V gene: TRBV2
CDR3 DNA: TGTGCCAGCAGTTACTCGTATACAGGGGTGGGCGAGCAGTACTTC; CDR3 protein: CASSYSYTGVGEQYF; J gene: TRBJ2-7; clone size: few; D gene: TRBD1; V gene: TRBV6-5
CDR3 DNA: TGTGCCAGCAGCCCAGGACAGGGTGATCTAGATACGCAGTATTTT; CDR3 protein: CASSPGQGDLDTQYF; J gene: TRBJ2-3; clone size: few; D gene: TRBD1; V gene: TRBV6-5
CDR3 DNA: TGTGCCAGCAGTTCTTATAATTCACCCCTCCACTTT; CDR3 protein: CASSSYNSPLHF; J gene: TRBJ1-6; clone size: .; D gene: .; V gene: TRBV6-5
CDR3 DNA: TGTGTTACAGCGGTGAGGGACGAGCAGTACTTC; CDR3 protein: CVTAVRDEQYF; J gene: TRBJ2-7; clone size: .; D gene: .; V gene: TRBV6-5
CDR3 DNA: TGTGCCATCAGTGAGTCTTTACAGGGCACAGATACGCAGTATTTT; CDR3 protein: CAISESLQGTDTQYF; J gene: TRBJ2-3; clone size: .; D gene: .; V gene: TRBV10-3
CDR3 DNA: TGTGCCAGCAGCTTCTCCGGGACAGTTAACTATGGCTACACCTTC; CDR3 protein: CASSFSGTVNYGYTF; J gene: TRBJ1-2; clone size: few; D gene: TRBD1; V gene: TRBV5-4
CDR3 DNA: TGCAGCGTTACAGGGGGGGACATTCAGTACTTC; CDR3 protein: CSVTGGDIQYF; J gene: TRBJ2-4; clone size: .; D gene: .; V gene: TRBV29-1
CDR3 DNA: TGTGCCAGCAGTTTTGAGAATACTGAAGCTTTCTTT; CDR3 protein: CASSFENTEAFF; J gene: TRBJ1-1; clone size: once; D gene: .; V gene: TRBV12-3/TRBV12-4
CDR3 DNA: TGCGCCAGCAGCCAAGATATAGGTTCAGGGGCGAACTATGGCTACACCTTC; CDR3 protein: CASSQDIGSGANYGYTF; J gene: TRBJ1-2; clone size: .; D gene: .; V gene: TRBV4-1
CDR3 DNA: TGTGCCAGCAGCGTAGGACTAGCGGGAGGAGTAGAGACCCAGTACTTC; CDR3 protein: CASSVGLAGGVETQYF; J gene: TRBJ2-5; clone size: .; D gene: TRBD2; V gene: TRBV9
CDR3 DNA: TGTGCCAGCAGACAACTAGGCTTCCTCTACAATGAGCAGTTCTTC; CDR3 protein: CASRQLGFLYNEQFF; J gene: TRBJ2-1; clone size: once; D gene: .; V gene: TRBV2
CDR3 DNA: TGTGCCAGACCTGCGCTAGCGGGGCGGGGGACCCAGTACTTC; CDR3 protein: CARPALAGRGTQYF; J gene: TRBJ2-5; clone size: once; D gene: .; V gene: TRBV21-1
CDR3 DNA: TGTGCCAGCAGCACCCTCGCCCAGGGGACAGATACGCAGTATTTT; CDR3 protein: CASSTLAQGTDTQYF; J gene: TRBJ2-3; clone size: .; D gene: .; V gene: TRBV5-1
CDR3 DNA: TGCAGCGTCCCCGGGACTAGCGGGAGGGGGGGGGCAGATACGCAGTATTTT; CDR3 protein: CSVPGTSGRGGADTQYF; J gene: TRBJ2-3; clone size: .; D gene: TRBD2; V gene: TRBV29-1
CDR3 DNA: TGTGCCAGCAGGACAGAAGGAAAACTGTTTTTT; CDR3 protein: CASRTEGKLFF; J gene: TRBJ1-4; clone size: .; D gene: .; V gene: TRBV28
CDR3 DNA: TGTGCCAGCAGTTACGCGCTCGGCGGGGCTAACGTTTACGAGCAGTACTTC; CDR3 protein: CASSYALGGANVYEQYF; J gene: TRBJ2-7; clone size: few; D gene: .; V gene: TRBV6-2/TRBV6-3
CDR3 DNA: TGTGCCAGCAGCTTCGGAGGGACGCAGTTCTTC; CDR3 protein: CASSFGGTQFF; J gene: TRBJ2-1; clone size: .; D gene: .; V gene: TRBV11-2
CDR3 DNA: TGTGCCACTACTGTTCAGGATGAGCAGTTCTTC; CDR3 protein: CATTVQDEQFF; J gene: TRBJ2-1; clone size: few; D gene: .; V gene: TRBV19
CDR3 DNA: TGTGCCATCGGCGGCACGAACACCGGGGAGCTGTTTTTT; CDR3 protein: CAIGGTNTGELFF; J gene: TRBJ2-2; clone size: .; D gene: .; V gene: TRBV10-3
CDR3 DNA: TGTGCCAGCTCACCGAAAGGCCCCTTGGGAGCTACGCAGTATTTT; CDR3 protein: CASSPKGPLGATQYF; J gene: TRBJ2-3; clone size: once; D gene: .; V gene: TRBV18
CDR3 DNA: TGTGCCAGCAGCCGTCAGGGGACTAGCCTCCGAGAGCAGTTCTTC; CDR3 protein: CASSRQGTSLREQFF; J gene: TRBJ2-1; clone size: .; D gene: TRBD2; V gene: TRBV7-3
CDR3 DNA: TGCGCCAGCAGCTCAATCGACAGTGACACTGAAGCTTTCTTT; CDR3 protein: CASSSIDSDTEAFF; J gene: TRBJ1-1; clone size: .; D gene: .; V gene: TRBV5-1
CDR3 DNA: TGTGCCAGCAGCCCTCGAGTAGCGGGAGAATACGAGCAGTACTTC; CDR3 protein: CASSPRVAGEYEQYF; J gene: TRBJ2-7; clone size: .; D gene: TRBD2; V gene: TRBV11-2
CDR3 DNA: TGTGCCAGCAGCGGACGGACTAGCGGGAGGAGCACAGATACGCAGTATTTT; CDR3 protein: CASSGRTSGRSTDTQYF; J gene: TRBJ2-3; clone size: .; D gene: TRBD2; V gene: TRBV5-6
CDR3 DNA: TGTGCCAGCAGTCAGGGTGGGTTCCAGACTAACTATGGCTACACCTTC; CDR3 protein: CASSQGGFQTNYGYTF; J gene: TRBJ1-2; clone size: .; D gene: .; V gene: TRBV28
CDR3 DNA: TGTGCCAGCAAGGACAGGGGGGCAGATACGCAGTATTTT; CDR3 protein: CASKDRGADTQYF; J gene: TRBJ2-3; clone size: .; D gene: TRBD1; V gene: TRBV2
CDR3 DNA: TGTGCCAGCAGTTACACCGGGACAGTCGGCTACACCTTC; CDR3 protein: CASSYTGTVGYTF; J gene: TRBJ1-2; clone size: once; D gene: TRBD1; V gene: TRBV6-2/TRBV6-3
CDR3 DNA: TGTGCCAGCAGCTTAGGGCTAGCGGGAGCCGGGTACGAGCAGTACTTC; CDR3 protein: CASSLGLAGAGYEQYF; J gene: TRBJ2-7; clone size: .; D gene: TRBD2; V gene: TRBV11-2
CDR3 DNA: TGTGCCACCAGTGATAGGGACAGCCCCTACGAGCAGTACTTC; CDR3 protein: CATSDRDSPYEQYF; J gene: TRBJ2-7; clone size: once; D gene: TRBD1; V gene: TRBV24-1
CDR3 DNA: TGTGCCAGCAGCTTAGTTGGGGGCGGGCAGCCCCAGCATTTT; CDR3 protein: CASSLVGGGQPQHF; J gene: TRBJ1-5; clone size: .; D gene: .; V gene: TRBV7-9
CDR3 DNA: TGTGCCAGCAGCTTAGACCTACAGGGTGACGAGCAGTACTTC; CDR3 protein: CASSLDLQGDEQYF; J gene: TRBJ2-7; clone size: many; D gene: .; V gene: TRBV7-9
CDR3 DNA: TGTGCCAGCAGTTTCGCCCAGACAGGGGGTCGCTATGGCTACACCTTC; CDR3 protein: CASSFAQTGGRYGYTF; J gene: TRBJ1-2; clone size: few; D gene: TRBD1; V gene: TRBV28
CDR3 DNA: TGTGCCAGCAGCGTAGACGCCTACGCGGGCACCGGGGAGCTGTTTTTT; CDR3 protein: CASSVDAYAGTGELFF; J gene: TRBJ2-2; clone size: .; D gene: .; V gene: TRBV9
CDR3 DNA: TGTGCCAGCAGCTCGGGAACCGGGACTAGCGAGTCCTACGAGCAGTACTTC; CDR3 protein: CASSSGTGTSESYEQYF; J gene: TRBJ2-7; clone size: .; D gene: TRBD2; V gene: TRBV5-4
CDR3 DNA: TGTGCCAGCAGCTTGGCGCTTAGCGGAGACACCGGGGAGCTGTTTTTT; CDR3 protein: CASSLALSGDTGELFF; J gene: TRBJ2-2; clone size: .; D gene: .; V gene: TRBV5-4
CDR3 DNA: TGTGCCAGCAGCTTAGAAGGGGCAGGTCCTAATGAAAAACTGTTTTTT; CDR3 protein: CASSLEGAGPNEKLFF; J gene: TRBJ1-4; clone size: .; D gene: .; V gene: TRBV7-9
CDR3 DNA: TGTGCCAGCAGCAGGCGGGGCTACGAGCAGTACTTC; CDR3 protein: CASSRRGYEQYF; J gene: TRBJ2-7; clone size: once; D gene: .; V gene: TRBV6-5
CDR3 DNA: TGTGCTCACAGGGCTCCTAATGAAAAACTGTTTTTT; CDR3 protein: CAHRAPNEKLFF; J gene: TRBJ1-4; clone size: few; D gene: .; V gene: TRBV30